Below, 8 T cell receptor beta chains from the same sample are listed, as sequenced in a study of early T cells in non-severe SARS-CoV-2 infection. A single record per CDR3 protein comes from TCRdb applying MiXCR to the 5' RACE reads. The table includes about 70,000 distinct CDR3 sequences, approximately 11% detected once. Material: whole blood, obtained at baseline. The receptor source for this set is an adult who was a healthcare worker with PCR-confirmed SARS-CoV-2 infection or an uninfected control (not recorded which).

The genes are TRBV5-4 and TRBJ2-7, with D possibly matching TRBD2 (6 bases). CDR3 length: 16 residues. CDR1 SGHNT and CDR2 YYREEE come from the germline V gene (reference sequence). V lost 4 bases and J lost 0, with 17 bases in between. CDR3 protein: CASSPHPGSRSYEQYF. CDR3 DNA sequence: TGTGCCAGCAGCCCCCATCCCGGGAGTCGCTCCTACGAGCAGTACTTC.

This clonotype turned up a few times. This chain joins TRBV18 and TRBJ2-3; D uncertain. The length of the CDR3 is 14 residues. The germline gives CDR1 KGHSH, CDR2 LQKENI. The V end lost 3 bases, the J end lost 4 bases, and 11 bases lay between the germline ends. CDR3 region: CASSPYVGPDTQYF. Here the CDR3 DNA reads TGTGCCAGCTCACCTTACGTAGGTCCAGATACGCAGTATTTT.

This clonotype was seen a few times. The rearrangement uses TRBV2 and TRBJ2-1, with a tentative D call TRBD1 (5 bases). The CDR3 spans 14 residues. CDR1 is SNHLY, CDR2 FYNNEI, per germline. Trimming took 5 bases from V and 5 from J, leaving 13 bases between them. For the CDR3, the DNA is TGTGCCAGCAGTCCCCAGACAGTTAACAATGAGCAGTTCTTC. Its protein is CASSPQTVNNEQFF.

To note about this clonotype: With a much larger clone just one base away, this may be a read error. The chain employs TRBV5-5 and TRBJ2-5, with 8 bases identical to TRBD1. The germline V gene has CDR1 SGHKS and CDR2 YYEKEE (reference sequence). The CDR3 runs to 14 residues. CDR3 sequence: CVSSLTGAQETQYF. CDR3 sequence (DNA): TGTGTCAGCAGCTTGACAGGGGCTCAGGAGACCCAGTACTTC.

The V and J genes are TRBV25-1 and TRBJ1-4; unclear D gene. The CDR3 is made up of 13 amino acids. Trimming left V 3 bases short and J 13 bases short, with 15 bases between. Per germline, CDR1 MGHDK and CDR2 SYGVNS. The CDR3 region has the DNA TGTGCCAGCAGTGATCTTCCCACCAATCTACTGTTTTTT. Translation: CASSDLPTNLLFF.

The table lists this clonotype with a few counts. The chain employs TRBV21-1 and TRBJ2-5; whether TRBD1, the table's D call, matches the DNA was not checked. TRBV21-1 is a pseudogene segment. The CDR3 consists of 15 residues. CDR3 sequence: CASSKAGGRQETQYF. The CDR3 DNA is TGTGCCAGCAGCAAAGCTGGGGGCAGGCAAGAGACCCAGTACTTC.

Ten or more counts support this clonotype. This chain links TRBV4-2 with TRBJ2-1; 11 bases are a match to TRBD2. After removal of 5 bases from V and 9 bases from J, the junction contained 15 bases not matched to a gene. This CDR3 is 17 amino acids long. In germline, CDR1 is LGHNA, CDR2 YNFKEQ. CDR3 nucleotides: TGTGCCAGCAGCGAACGCGCCACTAGCGGGAGTAGCCTTGAGCAGTTCTTC. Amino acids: CASSERATSGSSLEQFF.

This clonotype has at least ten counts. The CDR3 DNA is TGTGCCAGCAGTTTTGACGGGAGTGGGACCGGGGAGCTGTTTTTT. This codes for CASSFDGSGTGELFF. V and J are TRBV28 and TRBJ2-2, with TRBD2 as a possible D gene (6 bases). V lost 3 bases to trimming and J lost 5 bases, with 13 bases between them. Germline lookup yields CDR1 MDHEN and CDR2 SYDVKM. The CDR3 covers 15 residues.